Listed here is a single TCR beta chain. V shed 5 bases, J shed 7 bases, and the junction held 7 bases outside the gene matches. CDR3 length: 14 residues. CDR1 and CDR2 from the germline V gene are SNHLY and FYNNEI. Generated by immunoSEQ multiplex PCR, the TCRdb table keeps only in-frame clones and is missing some. Among 250,000 to 350,000 clones, roughly 85% were seen once, and the ten largest hold under 6%. These data are taken from a study of blood T cell repertoires in COVID-19. The clonotype comes from a woman aged 25 to 39 who had recovered from COVID-19. Sequenced input: PBMCs or T cells enriched from blood (not recorded which). This sequence joins TRBV2 and TRBJ1-4; 7 bases map to TRBD1. DNA of the CDR3: TGTGCCAGCAGTCCGGACAGGAGGGGTGAAAAACTGTTTTTT. As protein: CASSPDRRGEKLFF.